The 20 T cell receptor beta chains below come from one sample, sequenced in a study of CD8+ T cells in alopecia areata. RNA was isolated and reverse transcribed to cDNA, the sequencing template. TCRdb's copy holds only in-frame clones and misses some; the assay was immunoSEQ multiplex PCR. The sample carries approximately 180,000 clones, roughly 60% recorded once. The treatment was: oral pan-JAK inhibitor, 5-10 mg twice daily. Sequencing was performed on CD4+ T cells sorted from blood, taken at week 24, from a patient treated with tofacitinib. The receptors derive from a human donor with alopecia areata.

The chain couples TRBV19 to TRBJ1-5; a possible D gene is TRBD1 (6 bases). The CDR3 spans 13 residues. Looked up from germline, CDR1 is LNHDA and CDR2 is SQIVND (reference sequence). V was clipped by 5 bases and J by 8 bases, with 13 bases between them. CDR3 nucleotides: TGTGCCAGTAGTGTACAGGGTAGGGAGCCCCAGCATTTT. Translation: CASSVQGREPQHF.

In this sample, this clone turned up a few times. V gene TRBV6-1 combines with J gene TRBJ2-3; D might be TRBD1 or TRBD2, each matching 6 bases. Germline values: CDR1 MNHNS, CDR2 SASEGT. Trimming cost V 3 bases and J 0 bases, with 10 bases left between them. The CDR3 extends over 15 amino acids. In DNA, the CDR3 is TGTGCCAGCAGTGATGGGGGGCCGAGCACAGATACGCAGTATTTT. It translates to CASSDGGPSTDTQYF.

This clone was seen once. The chain joins TRBV30 to TRBJ1-4, with D unclear. The CDR3 runs to 13 residues. CDR1 is GTSNPN, CDR2 SVGIG, per germline (reference sequence). Deletions cut 0 bases from V and 5 bases from J, with 7 bases between. The DNA of the CDR3 is TGTGCCTGGAGTGTACAGCAGAATGAAAAACTGTTTTTT. Translation gives CAWSVQQNEKLFF.

The V gene is TRBV7-2, the J gene TRBJ2-7; TRBD1 is a possible D gene (5 bases). The CDR3 is 15 residues long. Trimming pared 5 bases from V and 3 bases from J, leaving 17 bases between. Per the germline V gene, CDR1 is SGHTA and CDR2 is FQGNSA. The CDR3 region has the DNA TGTGCCAGCAGCCCCTCCTTCGTCCAGGGCTACGAGCAGTACTTC. It translates to CASSPSFVQGYEQYF. Full variable domain (rest looked up from reference TRBV7-2 and TRBJ2-7): GAGVSQSPSNKVTEKGKDVELRCDPISGHTALYWYRQSLGQGLEFLIYFQGNSAPDKSGLPSDRFSAERTGGSVSTLTIQRTQQEDSAVYLCASSPSFVQGYEQYFGPGTRLTVT.

The V gene is TRBV11-2, the J gene TRBJ1-5, with a tentative D call TRBD1 (6 bases). The V end was cut by 0 bases, the J end by 1 base, with 22 bases between. CDR1 is SGHAT and CDR2 is FQNNGV in the germline V gene. The CDR3 spans 20 residues. The CDR3 bases are TGTGCCAGCAGCTTAGACGATCCGCGGTCGGGACAAGCCAGCAATCAGCCCCAGCATTTT. Protein: CASSLDDPRSGQASNQPQHF.

This clone occurred a few times. V is TRBV18 and J is TRBJ2-1; 9 bases are a match to TRBD2. The CDR3 totals 14 residues. Trimming removed 0 bases from V and 12 bases from J; junction bases left unmatched: 6. Germline values: CDR1 KGHSH, CDR2 LQKENI. The CDR3 sequence is CASSPPGILAGQFF. The CDR3 DNA sequence: TGTGCCAGCTCACCACCGGGAATACTAGCGGGGCAGTTCTTC.

This clone was found a few times. The chain couples TRBV19 to TRBJ1-1; D is uncertain. Germline lookup yields CDR1 LNHDA and CDR2 SQIVND (reference sequence). Trimming left V 2 bases short and J 1 base short, with 5 bases between. There are 13 residues in the CDR3. The CDR3 spells CASSISRNTEAFF. The CDR3 bases are TGTGCCAGTAGTATAAGCAGGAACACTGAAGCTTTCTTT.

V usage is TRBV6-5 and J usage is TRBJ1-6, with TRBD1 identical over 7 bases. The germline V gene encodes CDR1 MNHEY and CDR2 SVGAGI. Trimming removed 4 bases from V and 7 bases from J; junction bases left unmatched: 4. This CDR3 has 14 residues. The CDR3 DNA reads TGTGCCAGCAGTTGGGGGACAGCCAATTCACCCCTCCACTTT. Protein sequence: CASSWGTANSPLHF.

The J gene is TRBJ2-1, the V gene TRBV25-1; tentative D call: TRBD1 (5 bases). The germline V and J ends were trimmed by 2 bases and 5 bases, with 10 bases remaining between them. The CDR3 spans 14 residues. CDR1 and CDR2 from the germline V gene are MGHDK and SYGVNS. CDR3 protein: CASSEGRVNNEQFF. DNA for the CDR3: TGTGCCAGCAGTGAAGGCAGGGTGAACAATGAGCAGTTCTTC.

V is TRBV5-6 and J is TRBJ2-5; D ambiguous. This CDR3 has 11 residues. The V gene's germline CDR1 is SGHDT and CDR2 YYEEEE. The V end was cut by 1 base, the J end by 9 bases, with 7 bases between. The CDR3 DNA reads as TGTGCCAGCAGCTTGAAAAGTGCCCAGTACTTC. The encoded protein is CASSLKSAQYF. Full variable domain (remainder filled in from reference TRBV5-6 and TRBJ2-5): DAGVTQSPTHLIKTRGQQVTLRCSPKSGHDTVSWYQQALGQGPQFIFQYYEEEERQRGNFPDRFSGHQFPNYSSELNVNALLLGDSALYLCASSLKSAQYFGPGTRLLVL.

The chain employs TRBV25-1 and TRBJ2-7; D not resolved. The CDR3 is 11 residues long. V was cut by 7 bases and J by 3 bases, with 7 bases left in between. CDR1 and CDR2 from the germline V gene are MGHDK and SYGVNS. The CDR3 spells CASNDNYEQYF. The CDR3 DNA reads as TGTGCCAGCAACGACAACTACGAGCAGTACTTC.

This clone was observed once. The chain has TRBV29-1 and TRBJ2-1; D is perhaps TRBD2 (6 bases). The V gene lost 1 base and the J gene lost 9 bases, with 10 bases spanning the gap. The CDR3 runs 12 residues. CDR1 and CDR2 (germline): SQVTM, ANQGSEA. Written as DNA, the CDR3 is TGCAGCGTTGAAGGTCCCGGGGGTGAGCAGTTCTTC. This sequence encodes CSVEGPGGEQFF.

This chain uses TRBV29-1 with TRBJ2-1; TRBD1 matches at 7 bases. Trimming took 6 bases from V and 0 from J; bases not matched to a gene: 5. This CDR3 has 14 amino acids. Germline V gene lookup returns CDR1 SQVTM and CDR2 ANQGSEA. The CDR3 here is CSVAGQVSYNEQFF. The CDR3 nucleotides are TGCAGCGTGGCCGGACAGGTCTCCTACAATGAGCAGTTCTTC.

The chain carries TRBV7-9 and TRBJ2-7; D gene ambiguous. The length of the CDR3 is 13 residues. Germline lookup yields CDR1 SEHNR and CDR2 FQNEAQ (reference sequence). V was shortened by 5 bases and J by 0 bases, with 8 bases between the two germline ends. The CDR3 sequence: CASSASVSYEQYF. CDR3 nucleotide sequence: TGTGCCAGCAGCGCCAGTGTCTCCTACGAGCAGTACTTC. Full variable domain (missing parts from reference TRBV7-9 and TRBJ2-7): DTGVSQNPRHKITKRGQNVTFRCDPISEHNRLYWYRQTLGQGPEFLTYFQNEAQLEKSRLLSDRFSAERPKGSFSTLEIQRTEQGDSAMYLCASSASVSYEQYFGPGTRLTVT.

The V call is TRBV30, the J call TRBJ2-7; D may be TRBD1 or TRBD2 (5 bases each). Trimming removed 2 bases at V and 6 bases at J, with 17 bases between. The length of the CDR3 is 14 residues. Germline CDR1 reads GTSNPN; CDR2 reads SVGIG (reference sequence). CDR3 DNA sequence: TGTGCCTGGAGTCCCGGGACCATCTCTACCGAGCAGTACTTC. Amino acids: CAWSPGTISTEQYF.

V usage is TRBV30 and J usage is TRBJ2-5; no definite D call. The germline V and J ends were trimmed by 0 bases and 5 bases, with 10 bases remaining between them. This CDR3 has 13 residues. CDR1 and CDR2 from the germline V gene are GTSNPN and SVGIG (reference sequence). CDR3 loop: CAWSVRVSETQYF. The CDR3 bases are TGTGCCTGGAGTGTACGCGTAAGCGAGACCCAGTACTTC.

This chain joins TRBV7-2 and TRBJ1-6; the match to TRBD1 covers 10 bases. This CDR3 is built from 14 residues. Germline trimming cut 5 bases from V and 13 bases from J; bases unmatched to any gene: 8. Germline assignment: CDR1 SGHTA and CDR2 FQGNSA. In DNA, the CDR3 is TGTGCCAGCAGCCCGGGACAGGGGTTTACCCCCCTCCACTTT. Protein sequence: CASSPGQGFTPLHF.

V gene TRBV20-1 combines with J gene TRBJ1-2; D might be TRBD1 (5 bases). Germline V CDR1 and CDR2: DFQATT, SNEGSKA (reference sequence). Between the trimmed V and J ends, which lost 6 bases and 6 bases, there was a span of 11 bases. CDR3 length: 11 residues. The CDR3 sequence is CSAHRDHGYTF. The CDR3 DNA reads as TGCAGTGCACACCGGGACCATGGCTACACCTTC.

This chain links TRBV30 with TRBJ1-5, with D hard to call. This CDR3 has 14 amino acids. V lost 1 base, J lost 1 base, and 8 bases lay in between. CDR1 and CDR2 (germline): GTSNPN, SVGIG (reference sequence). The CDR3 protein is CAWSETLSNQPQHF. The CDR3 DNA reads TGTGCCTGGAGTGAGACTTTGAGCAATCAGCCCCAGCATTTT.

The V and J genes are TRBV29-1 and TRBJ2-7, with D tentatively TRBD1 (6 bases). CDR1 is SQVTM, CDR2 ANQGSEA, per germline. Trimming removed 7 bases from V and 2 bases from J, with 18 bases in between. This CDR3 comprises 14 residues. Here the CDR3 reads CSASTGTLPYEQYF. The CDR3 coding sequence is TGCAGCGCATCAACCGGGACACTTCCCTACGAGCAGTACTTC.